Presented here are 20 T cell receptor beta chains from one specimen sequenced in a study of beta chain features in type 1 diabetes. All of the isolated RNA was reverse transcribed, so expressed TCRB transcripts were sequenced. Repertoires were generated with immunoSEQ multiplex PCR, while TCRdb's copy carries only in-frame clones and drops some. The sample has roughly 160,000 clones, 7.5% to 8.5% seen once. These receptors lack a known antigen. The study's findings and limits: Across all four CD4+ subsets, people with type 1 diabetes showed modestly shorter TCRB CDR3s.

The sequencing input was central memory CD4+ T cells from blood. The receptors shown here come from a young man with type 1 diabetes.

V usage is TRBV7-9 and J usage is TRBJ1-2; D may be TRBD1 (5 bases). V was cut by 2 bases and J by 8 bases, with 18 bases left in between. The CDR3 contains 15 residues. Germline CDR1 SEHNR, CDR2 FQNEAQ (reference sequence). CDR3 region: CASSLQEGLPPGYTF. The CDR3 bases are TGTGCCAGCAGCTTACAGGAGGGGCTCCCCCCAGGCTACACCTTC.

This clone was observed a few times. The genes are TRBV4-3 and TRBJ1-3; D is perhaps TRBD1 (6 bases). From germline, CDR1 is LGHNA and CDR2 YSLEER. The CDR3 extends over 16 amino acids. The V gene lost 0 bases and the J gene lost 6 bases, with 15 bases spanning the gap. The CDR3 reads CASSQDRWAGENTIYF. The DNA for the CDR3 is TGCGCCAGCAGCCAAGATCGGTGGGCAGGGGAAAACACCATATATTTT.

The V call is TRBV6-5, the J call TRBJ1-1, with D unresolved. V lost 0 bases and J lost 5, with 7 bases in between. CDR1 and CDR2 (germline): MNHEY, SVGAGI. CDR3 size: 13 residues. CDR3 in DNA: TGTGCCAGCAGTTACTCAGATAGAACTGAAGCTTTCTTT. Its protein product is CASSYSDRTEAFF.

This clone was found a few times. This chain connects TRBV19 to TRBJ2-3; 12 nucleotides match TRBD2. V was clipped by 7 bases and J by 5 bases; unmatched bases: 4. This CDR3 has 14 residues. CDR1 is LNHDA, CDR2 SQIVND, per germline (reference sequence). The CDR3 nucleotides are TGTGCCAGTAAACTAGCGGGAGGAGGAGATACGCAGTATTTT. It specifies CASKLAGGGDTQYF.

The table lists this clone with a few counts. This rearrangement joins TRBV7-2 to TRBJ1-1, with D unclear. The V and J ends lost 2 bases and 5 bases respectively, with 6 bases between them. CDR1 and CDR2 (germline): SGHTA, FQGNSA. The CDR3 is 12 residues long. Here the CDR3 reads CASSLFPTEAFF. The CDR3 DNA sequence: TGTGCCAGCAGCTTATTTCCGACTGAAGCTTTCTTT.

Comments on this clone: Other DNA sequences from this sample encode an identical CDR3 as well. The chain has TRBV6-5 and TRBJ1-1, with D perhaps matching TRBD1 (5 bases). V lost 2 bases to trimming and J lost 5 bases, with 15 bases between them. The germline V gene encodes CDR1 MNHEY and CDR2 SVGAGI. The CDR3 has 15 amino acids. The CDR3 DNA sequence: TGTGCCAGCAGTTACGGGACGGGGGTTGGGACTGAAGCTTTCTTT. The encoded protein is CASSYGTGVGTEAFF.

This clone turned up a few times. The chain is built from TRBV2 and TRBJ2-3; TRBD2 matches at 13 bases. The CDR3 is made up of 15 amino acids. CDR1 and CDR2 (germline): SNHLY, FYNNEI. Trimming removed 5 bases from V and 9 bases from J; junction bases left unmatched: 8. Here the CDR3 DNA reads TGTGCCAGCAGTCAAGGACTAGCGGGAGATGTGACGCAGTATTTT. It is translated as CASSQGLAGDVTQYF. The whole variable domain, remainder taken from reference TRBV2 and TRBJ2-3, is EPEVTQTPSHQVTQMGQEVILRCVPISNHLYFYWYRQILGQKVEFLVSFYNNEISEKSEIFDDQFSVERPDGSNFTLKIRSTKLEDSAMYFCASSQGLAGDVTQYFGPGTRLTVL.

This clone was detected a few times. V is TRBV5-1 and J is TRBJ2-7; 11 bases are a match to TRBD1. Germline CDR1 SGHRS, CDR2 YFSETQ. J lost 3 bases, V lost 3 bases, and 5 bases had no gene match. The CDR3 loop spans 15 amino acids. The CDR3 nucleotides are TGCGCCAGCAGCTCCTCGGGACAGGGGGTCTACGAGCAGTACTTC. Translated, it gives CASSSSGQGVYEQYF.

This clone was seen a few times. The J gene is TRBJ2-3, the V gene TRBV4-2; D call uncertain. Germline CDR1 is LGHNA and CDR2 is YNFKEQ. The CDR3 length is 12 residues. V was cut by 5 bases and J by 6 bases, with 9 bases left in between. Here the CDR3 reads CASSLAVDTQYF. The CDR3 DNA reads as TGTGCCAGCAGCTTGGCTGTTGATACGCAGTATTTT.

This clone was seen a few times. The V call is TRBV28, the J call TRBJ2-7; tentative D call: TRBD2 (5 bases). The ends were cut back, 6 bases at V and 0 bases at J, with 9 bases in the middle. The CDR3 covers 13 residues. CDR1 is MDHEN, CDR2 SYDVKM, per germline. DNA of the CDR3: TGTGCCAGCAGCTGGAGCGGCTCCTACGAGCAGTACTTC. This encodes CASSWSGSYEQYF.

This chain connects TRBV29-1 to TRBJ2-3; 7 nucleotides line up with TRBD2. This CDR3 contains 13 residues. Per the germline V gene, CDR1 is SQVTM and CDR2 is ANQGSEA. The ends lost 5 bases at V and 0 bases at J; junction bases unmatched: 2. The CDR3 here is CSVSGDSTDTQYF. The CDR3 DNA reads TGCAGCGTTAGCGGGGACAGCACAGATACGCAGTATTTT.

This clone was seen repeatedly, ten times or more. The rearrangement links TRBV28 to TRBJ2-7, with a tentative D call TRBD2 (6 bases). The ends were cut back, 5 bases at V and 5 bases at J, with 19 bases in the middle. Germline CDR1 reads MDHEN; CDR2 reads SYDVKM. CDR3 size: 15 residues. The CDR3 is CASSPPGLDYDEQYF. The CDR3 region has the DNA TGTGCCAGCAGTCCGCCGGGACTGGACTACGACGAGCAGTACTTC.

This clone came up many times. The chain is built from TRBV9 and TRBJ2-7, with a tentative D call TRBD1 (6 bases). The CDR3 consists of 15 residues. Germline V gives CDR1 SGDLS, CDR2 YYNGEE. V was clipped by 0 bases and J by 3 bases, with 13 bases between them. CDR3 bases: TGTGCCAGCAGCGTAGGGGGGACACCTAACTACGAGCAGTACTTC. It specifies CASSVGGTPNYEQYF.

The chain couples TRBV5-4 to TRBJ1-1; D call uncertain. The V end was cut by 4 bases, the J end by 3 bases, with 13 bases between. Looked up from germline, CDR1 is SGHNT and CDR2 is YYREEE (reference sequence). This CDR3 is 14 amino acids long. The CDR3 region is CASSPGPSYTEAFF. For the CDR3, the DNA is TGTGCCAGCAGCCCTGGGCCGTCCTACACTGAAGCTTTCTTT.

The J gene is TRBJ2-7, the V gene TRBV4-3; D perhaps matches TRBD2 (5 bases). In germline, CDR1 is LGHNA, CDR2 YSLEER. V dropped 2 bases and J dropped 9 bases, with 14 bases sitting between them. The CDR3 loop spans 13 amino acids. CDR3 residues: CASSQKREGRQYF. The CDR3 DNA reads TGCGCCAGCAGCCAAAAGCGCGAGGGTCGGCAGTACTTC.

The table lists this clone with a few counts. J is TRBJ2-1 and V is TRBV19; D unclear. Germline values: CDR1 LNHDA, CDR2 SQIVND (reference sequence). The CDR3 has 15 residues. Trimming took off 5 bases at V and 0 bases at J, with 11 bases between the two ends. The CDR3 reads CASSPYSSSYNEQFF. DNA of the CDR3: TGTGCCAGTAGTCCGTACTCTAGCTCCTACAATGAGCAGTTCTTC. Looking up the rest from reference TRBV19 and TRBJ2-1 gives the full variable domain: DGGITQSPKYLFRKEGQNVTLSCEQNLNHDAMYWYRQDPGQGLRLIYYSQIVNDFQKGDIAEGYSVSREKKESFPLTVTSAQKNPTAFYLCASSPYSSSYNEQFFGPGTRLTVL.

This chain joins TRBV2 and TRBJ1-3, with D possibly TRBD1 on 5 matching bases. In germline, CDR1 is SNHLY, CDR2 FYNNEI. The CDR3 is 13 amino acids. Trimming pared 6 bases from V and 4 bases from J, leaving 10 bases between. The CDR3 region is CASSRASGNTIYF. In DNA form, the CDR3 reads TGTGCCAGCAGCAGGGCTTCGGGAAACACCATATATTTT.

In its sample, this clone was seen a few times. This CDR3 is CASSIGTRGNEQFF. CDR3 nucleotide sequence: TGTGCCAGCAGCATAGGGACTCGGGGCAATGAGCAGTTCTTC. The chain uses TRBV7-2 and TRBJ2-1; D might be TRBD2 (6 bases). This CDR3 region has 14 residues. Germline V gene data show CDR1 as SGHTA and CDR2 as FQGNSA. V was trimmed by 5 bases and J by 6 bases, leaving 14 bases between them.

This clone was seen repeatedly, ten times or more. The chain carries TRBV29-1 and TRBJ2-1; perhaps TRBD1 as D (5 bases). The CDR3 is 11 amino acids. Germline V gene sequence: CDR1 SQVTM, CDR2 ANQGSEA. V gave up 7 bases and J gave up 6 bases, with 10 bases separating them. Written as DNA, the CDR3 is TGCAGCGACCTAAGGGGCAATGAGCAGTTCTTC. Translation: CSDLRGNEQFF.

This clone occurred once. This rearrangement joins TRBV6-5 to TRBJ2-5; 9 bases are shared with TRBD1. Trimming took 2 bases from V and 2 from J; bases not matched to a gene: 3. The CDR3 runs to 15 residues. Germline CDR1 is MNHEY and CDR2 is SVGAGI. The chain's CDR3 is CASSYRDREQETQYF. The CDR3 DNA reads as TGTGCCAGCAGTTACAGGGACAGGGAGCAAGAGACCCAGTACTTC.